This T cell receptor (beta chain) was captured by sequencing in a study of identical twins. A universal primer site was incorporated via template switching, and the cDNA contained unique molecular identifiers. TCRdb redid the calling of the 5' RACE reads with MiXCR, one entry per CDR3 protein. The repertoire holds about 720,000 distinct CDR3 sequences, with over 8.5% as singletons. V shed 2 bases and J shed 0 bases, with 11 bases lying between them. The CDR3 contains 15 residues. CDR1 and CDR2 (germline): KGHSH, LQKENI. As to this clonotype: The target antigen is unknown.

Study observations and caveats: Modelling underestimated the level of out-of-frame TCR alpha sharing observed in monozygotic twins. Compared with unrelated sharing, twin-shared out-of-frame alpha sequences had more low-probability sequences.

The same sample was also used in a study of yellow fever vaccine responses in identical twins.

This TCR came from a woman aged 18-29 years in good health. Specimen: PBMCs. This chain joins TRBV18 and TRBJ2-7; D unclear. The CDR3 nucleotides read TGTGCCAGCTCACCAATAGGGTCAGTCTCCTACGAGCAGTACTTC. This translates into CASSPIGSVSYEQYF.